Following are 26 T cell receptor beta chains from one sample sequenced in a study of shared clonotypes between healthy human individuals. Profiling relied on immunoSEQ multiplex PCR, and the TCRdb table lists in-frame clones only, not all of them. The repertoire holds 2 million or so clones, around 95% seen once, with 0.13% in the top ten. Input material: naive CD4+ T cells sorted from blood. Noted subset: CD45RA+ positively selected. The source is a man between 18 and 29 years old in good health.

The chain links TRBV2 to TRBJ1-4; D gene ambiguous. V was shortened by 5 bases and J by 7 bases, with 17 bases between the two germline ends. Germline CDR1 reads SNHLY; CDR2 reads FYNNEI. CDR3 length: 15 residues. CDR3 nucleotides: TGTGCCAGCAGTTACACACCCCTGGCGAGTGAAAAACTGTTTTTT. It translates to CASSYTPLASEKLFF.

The genes are TRBV5-1 and TRBJ1-2; 9 bases are a match to TRBD1. CDR3 length: 13 amino acids. The junction had 7 bases not matched to a gene; V was cut back by 6 bases and J by 7 bases. CDR1 and CDR2 from the germline V gene are SGHRS and YFSETQ. The CDR3 DNA sequence: TGCGCCAGCAACCGACAGGGGGTTGGTGGCTACACCTTC. Translating gives CASNRQGVGGYTF.

The chain recombines TRBV6-4 with TRBJ1-5, with 8 bases lining up with TRBD1. Germline lookup yields CDR1 MRHNA and CDR2 SNTAGT. This CDR3 is built from 18 residues. J was trimmed by 2 bases and V by 7 bases; bases with no gene match: 16. DNA of the CDR3: TGTGCCAGCATAAGAGGGGACAGGCCCCCATGGGGCAATCAGCCCCAGCATTTT. Protein sequence: CASIRGDRPPWGNQPQHF.

On this clone itself: Additional DNA sequences in this sample encode the identical CDR3. The J gene is TRBJ2-5, the V gene TRBV6-5; 8 bases agree with TRBD1. The CDR3 spans 14 residues. Unmatched junction bases numbered 7, after V lost 5 bases and J lost 5 bases. The V gene's germline CDR1 is MNHEY and CDR2 SVGAGI. The CDR3 is CASSPGQGRETQYF. The CDR3 coding sequence is TGTGCCAGCAGTCCCGGACAGGGAAGGGAGACCCAGTACTTC.

The rearrangement links TRBV7-9 to TRBJ1-5; D is ambiguous. Trimming took 2 bases from V and 6 from J, leaving 8 bases between them. This CDR3 has 13 residues. CDR1 is SEHNR and CDR2 is FQNEAQ in the germline V gene (reference sequence). Written as DNA, the CDR3 is TGTGCCAGCAGCTTAATGGAGGCTCAGCCCCAGCATTTT. Its translation: CASSLMEAQPQHF.

This chain links TRBV19 with TRBJ2-2; 9 bases are a match to TRBD1. CDR3 length: 18 amino acids. After removal of 7 bases from V and 7 bases from J, the junction contained 19 bases not matched to a gene. Per the germline V gene, CDR1 is LNHDA and CDR2 is SQIVND (reference sequence). CDR3: CASTIPTGGIGLGGELFF. DNA of the CDR3: TGTGCCAGTACCATCCCCACAGGGGGCATAGGACTCGGCGGGGAGCTGTTTTTT.

The genes are TRBV29-1 and TRBJ1-2; D is undetermined. The germline V and J ends were trimmed by 0 bases and 4 bases, with 6 bases remaining between them. This CDR3 is 12 amino acids long. Looked up from germline, CDR1 is SQVTM and CDR2 is ANQGSEA. The CDR3 region is CSVEERLYGYTF. The CDR3 region has the DNA TGCAGCGTTGAAGAAAGACTCTATGGCTACACCTTC.

This clone was counted between two and nine times. The V and J genes are TRBV5-1 and TRBJ1-4; D unresolved. The V end lost 0 bases, the J end lost 7 bases, and 10 bases lay between the germline ends. The CDR3 has 14 amino acids. CDR1 is SGHRS and CDR2 is YFSETQ in the germline V gene. The CDR3 DNA sequence: TGCGCCAGCAGCTTGGGACTCGGAGGTGAAAAACTGTTTTTT. It codes for CASSLGLGGEKLFF.

The V gene is TRBV7-9, the J gene TRBJ2-1, with TRBD2 matching 9 bases. The V gene's germline CDR1 is SEHNR and CDR2 FQNEAQ (reference sequence). V gave up 3 bases and J gave up 9 bases; unmatched junction bases: 9. The CDR3 extends over 15 amino acids. The CDR3 DNA sequence: TGTGCCAGCAGCTTTAGCTTAGCGGGAGAGGCTGAGCAGTTCTTC. It codes for CASSFSLAGEAEQFF.

The chain carries TRBV28 and TRBJ2-5; a weak D match, TRBD2 (6 bases). V was clipped by 6 bases and J by 0 bases, with 20 bases between them. This CDR3 has 17 residues. Looked up from germline, CDR1 is MDHEN and CDR2 is SYDVKM. CDR3 residues: CASSQPAAGQYQETQYF. DNA of the CDR3: TGTGCCAGCAGCCAACCGGCAGCGGGCCAGTACCAAGAGACCCAGTACTTC.

This chain connects TRBV20-1 to TRBJ1-2; no clear D gene. There are 11 residues in the CDR3. V was cut by 7 bases and J by 1 base, with 7 bases left in between. CDR1 and CDR2 from the germline V gene are DFQATT and SNEGSKA (reference sequence). CDR3 protein: CSGWYNYGYTF. The CDR3 region has the DNA TGCAGTGGATGGTATAACTATGGCTACACCTTC.

The chain employs TRBV14 and TRBJ2-1, with D uncertain. Germline CDR1 is SGHDN and CDR2 is FVKESK. V was shortened by 8 bases and J by 1 base, with 6 bases between the two germline ends. The CDR3 covers 12 residues. CDR3 coding DNA: TGTGCCAGCGGCCGGTCCTACAATGAGCAGTTCTTC. Translated: CASGRSYNEQFF.

CDR3 DNA sequence: TGTGCCATCAGTCTCGCGGAGGACTACGAGCAGTACTTC. Translated, it gives CAISLAEDYEQYF. J is TRBJ2-7 and V is TRBV10-3; D is possibly TRBD2 (5 bases). Trimming shortened V by 5 bases and J by 3 bases, and 11 bases separated the two germline ends. The CDR3 consists of 13 residues. Germline assignment: CDR1 ENHRY and CDR2 SYGVKD.

This chain connects TRBV7-2 to TRBJ2-5, with D uncertain. Deletions cut 2 bases from V and 5 bases from J, with 9 bases between. From germline, CDR1 is SGHTA and CDR2 FQGNSA. The length of the CDR3 is 13 residues. The CDR3 bases are TGTGCCAGCAGCTTACGACGACCGGAGACCCAGTACTTC. Protein sequence: CASSLRRPETQYF.

The chain has TRBV28 and TRBJ1-3; TRBD1 matches 10 bases. Germline V CDR1 and CDR2: MDHEN, SYDVKM. The CDR3 length is 15 residues. V dropped 7 bases and J dropped 4; count of bases not matched to a gene: 7. CDR3 bases: TGTGCCAGCATAGAGGGACAGGGGAGAGGAAACACCATATATTTT. It encodes CASIEGQGRGNTIYF.

As DNA, the CDR3 is TGTGCCAGCAGTGAAGCTCACGGAATAGCGGGGGGCCATACGCAGTATTTT. Translation gives CASSEAHGIAGGHTQYF. The chain has TRBV6-1 and TRBJ2-3; 10 bases align to TRBD2. Trimming at V came to 0 bases and at J to 7 bases, leaving 10 bases not matched to a gene. Germline CDR1 is MNHNS and CDR2 is SASEGT. The CDR3 consists of 17 residues.

V usage is TRBV6-5 and J usage is TRBJ2-7; 8 bases map to TRBD1. CDR1 MNHEY and CDR2 SVGAGI come from the germline V gene. J was trimmed by 4 bases and V by 2 bases; bases with no gene match: 4. The CDR3 is 14 amino acids. CDR3 loop: CASSYGQGKYEQYF. DNA for the CDR3: TGTGCCAGCAGTTACGGACAGGGAAAATACGAGCAGTACTTC.

The chain uses TRBV6-5 and TRBJ1-3, with TRBD1 matching over 8 bases. CDR3 length: 15 amino acids. From germline, CDR1 is MNHEY and CDR2 SVGAGI. The V gene end was trimmed by 4 bases and the J gene end by 3 bases; junction bases not matched to a gene: 5. CDR3 bases: TGTGCCAGCAGTTCCGCAGACAGGGGTGGAAACACCATATATTTT. This sequence encodes CASSSADRGGNTIYF.

The sample holds one count of this clone. Distinct nucleotide sequences in the sample also encode this CDR3. V gene TRBV5-1 combines with J gene TRBJ2-5; D is unresolved. The CDR3 sequence is 11 residues long. Germline CDR1 and CDR2: SGHRS and YFSETQ. The V gene lost 4 bases and the J gene lost 5 bases, with 6 bases spanning the gap. For the CDR3, the DNA is TGCGCCAGCAGCCCCGGGGAGACCCAGTACTTC. Its translation is CASSPGETQYF. The whole variable domain, remainder taken from reference TRBV5-1 and TRBJ2-5, is KAGVTQTPRYLIKTRGQQVTLSCSPISGHRSVSWYQQTPGQGLQFLFEYFSETQRNKGNFPGRFSGRQFSNSRSEMNVSTLELGDSALYLCASSPGETQYFGPGTRLLVL.

This clone was detected only once. The chain combines TRBV18 with TRBJ1-4; a possible D gene is TRBD1 (6 bases). The ends were cut back, 3 bases at V and 5 bases at J, with 13 bases in the middle. The CDR3 loop spans 15 amino acids. Per the germline V gene, CDR1 is KGHSH and CDR2 is LQKENI. The DNA of the CDR3 is TGTGCCAGCTCACCTCGGACAGCCTTCAATGAAAAACTGTTTTTT. Its translation: CASSPRTAFNEKLFF.

This clone was seen just once. The chain combines TRBV7-2 with TRBJ1-4; D call uncertain. Germline assignment: CDR1 SGHTA and CDR2 FQGNSA. With 1 base removed from V and 14 bases from J, the gap between germline ends came to 17 bases. The CDR3 covers 14 residues. CDR3 nucleotides: TGTGCCAGCAGCTTAGGCGAAGGAGCACCCTCCCTGTTTTTT. Its translation is CASSLGEGAPSLFF.

The genes are TRBV5-8 and TRBJ1-6; D perhaps matches TRBD1 (5 bases). Trimming left V 0 bases short and J 4 bases short, with 11 bases between. CDR3 length: 16 residues. Germline lookup yields CDR1 SGHTS and CDR2 YDEGEE. The CDR3 nucleotides read TGTGCCAGCAGCTTGGAAGACAGAATATATAATTCACCCCTCCACTTT. This translates into CASSLEDRIYNSPLHF.

The chain has TRBV9 and TRBJ2-7; 8 bases map to TRBD1. Germline CDR1 SGDLS, CDR2 YYNGEE. The trim removed 0 bases at V and 6 bases at J, leaving 2 bases unmatched. This CDR3 is built from 13 residues. CDR3 loop: CASSVVTGGEQYF. CDR3 sequence (DNA): TGTGCCAGCAGCGTAGTCACAGGGGGCGAGCAGTACTTC.

The chain is built from TRBV6-1 and TRBJ2-7; D uncertain. V gave up 6 bases and J gave up 1 base, with 16 bases separating them. The CDR3 totals 15 residues. The germline V gene has CDR1 MNHNS and CDR2 SASEGT. Written as DNA, the CDR3 is TGTGCCAGCAGGGAGACTGCTGGTCGATCCTACGAGCAGTACTTC. Amino acids: CASRETAGRSYEQYF.

The chain employs TRBV6-1 and TRBJ2-7; no clear D. This CDR3 spans 14 amino acids. V lost 4 bases, J lost 4 bases, and 14 bases lay in between. Germline lookup yields CDR1 MNHNS and CDR2 SASEGT. The CDR3 DNA reads TGTGCCAGCAGTGCTGGGCCCGAAGGGTACGAGCAGTACTTC. Its protein product is CASSAGPEGYEQYF.

This chain joins TRBV5-5 and TRBJ2-7; D might be TRBD2 (6 bases). Trimming took off 3 bases at V and 0 bases at J, with 16 bases between the two ends. The CDR3 contains 16 residues. The germline V gene encodes CDR1 SGHKS and CDR2 YYEKEE (reference sequence). The CDR3 loop is CASSSAGPSVSYEQYF. CDR3 bases: TGTGCCAGCAGCTCTGCGGGCCCTAGCGTCTCCTACGAGCAGTACTTC.